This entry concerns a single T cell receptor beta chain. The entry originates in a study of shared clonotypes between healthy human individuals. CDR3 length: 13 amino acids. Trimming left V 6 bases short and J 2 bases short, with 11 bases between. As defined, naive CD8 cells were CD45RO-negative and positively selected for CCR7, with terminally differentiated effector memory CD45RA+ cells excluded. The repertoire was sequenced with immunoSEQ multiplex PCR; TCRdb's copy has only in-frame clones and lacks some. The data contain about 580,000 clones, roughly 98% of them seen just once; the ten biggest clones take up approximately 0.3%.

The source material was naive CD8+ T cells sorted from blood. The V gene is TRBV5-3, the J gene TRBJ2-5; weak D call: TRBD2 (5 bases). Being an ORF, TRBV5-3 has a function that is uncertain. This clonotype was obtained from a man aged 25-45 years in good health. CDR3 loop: CARTRPGQETQYF. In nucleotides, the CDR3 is TGTGCCAGAACCAGACCGGGGCAAGAGACCCAGTACTTC.